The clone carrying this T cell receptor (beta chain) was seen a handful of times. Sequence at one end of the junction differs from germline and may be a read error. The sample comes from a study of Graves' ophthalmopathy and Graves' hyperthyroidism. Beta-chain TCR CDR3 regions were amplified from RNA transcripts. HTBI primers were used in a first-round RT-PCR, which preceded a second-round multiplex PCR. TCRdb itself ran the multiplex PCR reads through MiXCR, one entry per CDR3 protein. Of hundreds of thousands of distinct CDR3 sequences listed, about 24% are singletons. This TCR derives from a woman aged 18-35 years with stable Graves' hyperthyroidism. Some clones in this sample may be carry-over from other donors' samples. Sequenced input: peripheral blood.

CDR3 loop: CASRGLAGPTGELCF. In DNA, the CDR3 is TGTGCCAGCAGGGGACTAGCGGGGCCCACCGGGGAGCTGTGTTTT. This chain uses TRBV2 with TRBJ2-2; 13 nucleotides align to TRBD2. Germline V gene data show CDR1 as SNHLY and CDR2 as FYNNEI. The CDR3 is 15 amino acids. Full variable domain (remainder filled in from reference TRBV2 and TRBJ2-2): EPEVTQTPSHQVTQMGQEVILRCVPISNHLYFYWYRQILGQKVEFLVSFYNNEISEKSEIFDDQFSVERPDGSNFTLKIRSTKLEDSAMYFCASRGLAGPTGELCFGEGSRLTVL.